These 32 T cell receptor beta chains share one sample of origin, sequenced in a study of regulatory T cells in long-lasting Graves disease. The time point was: newly diagnosed GD, antithyroid drugs for less than 3 months. There was RNA extracted from PBMCs, and the TCR library was made from it. Libraries of TCR beta came from iRepertoire HTBI primers plus Arm-PCR of CDR3 regions. TCRdb re-derived calls from the multiplex PCR reads in MiXCR, one entry per CDR3 protein. Among 360,000 or so distinct CDR3 sequences listed, about 17% were seen once. These data were also filed under a second study, of T cells in Graves' hyperthyroidism and ophthalmopathy.

This sample comprised peripheral blood mononuclear cells (PBMCs), obtained at new diagnosis, from a patient treated with antithyroid drugs. These receptors all stem from a woman aged 18-29 years with Graves disease.

This clonotype was detected a few times. The chain is built from TRBV10-3 and TRBJ2-1, with D maybe TRBD2 (5 bases). Trimming pared 4 bases from V and 2 bases from J, leaving 12 bases between. CDR3 length: 15 amino acids. The germline V gene has CDR1 ENHRY and CDR2 SYGVKD. The DNA of the CDR3 is TGTGCCATCAGTGGAGGCAGCGGCGCCTACAATGAGCAGTTCTTC. Its translation: CAISGGSGAYNEQFF.

In this sample, this clonotype turned up many times. This chain joins TRBV6-6 and TRBJ2-5; D is perhaps TRBD1 (6 bases). The CDR3 is 16 amino acids. Germline CDR1 reads MNHNY; CDR2 reads SVGAGI (reference sequence). The V gene lost 0 bases and the J gene lost 4 bases, with 15 bases spanning the gap. CDR3 in DNA: TGTGCCAGCAGTTACTCGGTCAGGGGATTTGGAGAGACCCAGTACTTC. Translated, it gives CASSYSVRGFGETQYF.

The sample holds many counts of this clonotype. This sequence joins TRBV11-2 and TRBJ1-2; D remains ambiguous. V gave up 4 bases and J gave up 7 bases, with 22 bases separating them. The CDR3 sequence is 16 residues long. CDR1 and CDR2 (germline): SGHAT, FQNNGV. The CDR3 reads CASSSTPLTAGIGYTF. The CDR3 region has the DNA TGTGCCAGCAGCTCCACACCTTTGACGGCGGGGATTGGCTACACCTTC.

Ten or more counts support this clonotype. The CDR3 DNA is TGTGCCTGGAGTAAGACTCCTGGGGCCAACGTCCTGACTTTC. This encodes CAWSKTPGANVLTF. The rearrangement uses TRBV30 and TRBJ2-6, with D unresolved. The V gene's germline CDR1 is GTSNPN and CDR2 SVGIG (reference sequence). Trimming removed 2 bases from V and 2 bases from J, with 7 bases in between. The CDR3 is 14 residues long.

This clonotype has ten or more counts. CDR3 sequence reads: CATHSGRMSYEQYF. Written as DNA, the CDR3 is TGTGCCACCCATAGCGGGAGAATGTCCTACGAGCAGTACTTC. The rearrangement links TRBV2 to TRBJ2-7; 9 nucleotides align to TRBD2. The V segment lost 10 bases and the J segment 1 base; nucleotides outside the gene matches: 8. Germline loops: CDR1 SNHLY, CDR2 FYNNEI. The CDR3 covers 14 residues.

The table lists this clonotype with many counts. The chain uses TRBV7-8 and TRBJ2-3; D not resolved. The germline V and J ends were trimmed by 1 base and 0 bases, with 11 bases remaining between them. This CDR3 is 16 amino acids long. Germline lookup yields CDR1 SGHVS and CDR2 FQNEAQ. In nucleotides, the CDR3 is TGTGCCAGCAGCTTAGTATGGAGATCTAGCACAGATACGCAGTATTTT. Amino acids: CASSLVWRSSTDTQYF.

This clonotype was detected ten times or more. V and J are TRBV30 and TRBJ2-3; 9 nucleotides agree with TRBD2. Germline assignment: CDR1 GTSNPN and CDR2 SVGIG (reference sequence). The CDR3 consists of 13 residues. V lost 5 bases to trimming and J lost 5 bases; unmatched junction nucleotides: 5. The chain's CDR3 is CAWASGAGDTQYF. DNA of the CDR3: TGTGCCTGGGCTAGCGGGGCGGGAGATACGCAGTATTTT.

J is TRBJ2-1 and V is TRBV6-2 or TRBV6-3, with 7 bases fitting TRBD2. The CDR3 sequence is 16 residues long. Germline CDR1 MNHEY, CDR2 SVGEGT. Unmatched junction bases numbered 16, after V lost 5 bases and J lost 9 bases. CDR3 sequence (DNA): TGTGCCAGCAGTAACGAAAATCCGGGACTACTCATTGAGCAGTTCTTC. Translated: CASSNENPGLLIEQFF.

This clonotype came up many times. This rearrangement joins TRBV20-1 to TRBJ2-7; D might be TRBD1 or TRBD2, each matching 5 bases. Germline values: CDR1 DFQATT, CDR2 SNEGSKA (reference sequence). Trimming took 6 bases from V and 3 from J, leaving 12 bases between them. CDR3 length: 12 amino acids. The CDR3 here is CSAGTLDYEQYF. The CDR3 DNA follows: TGCAGTGCCGGGACGCTAGACTACGAGCAGTACTTC.

To note about this clonotype: A much larger clone sits a single nucleotide away, making a read error possible. J is TRBJ1-1 and V is TRBV27; a weak D match, TRBD1 (5 bases). Trimming left V 8 bases short and J 7 bases short, with 11 bases between. Looked up from germline, CDR1 is MNHEY and CDR2 is SMNVEV (reference sequence). The CDR3 length is 11 residues. The CDR3 DNA follows: TGTGCCAGCTCGGGGGGGAGTGAAGCTTTCTTT. Its translation is CASSGGSEAFF.

This clonotype was counted many times. The genes are TRBV30 and TRBJ2-7; D unclear. There are 15 residues in the CDR3. Germline V gene sequence: CDR1 GTSNPN, CDR2 SVGIG (reference sequence). V shed 2 bases and J shed 2 bases, with 16 bases lying between them. The CDR3 sequence is CAWSYLGQIPYEQYF. The CDR3 region has the DNA TGTGCCTGGAGTTACTTAGGCCAGATCCCCTACGAGCAGTACTTC.

This clonotype was detected ten times or more. The chain has TRBV3-1 and TRBJ2-7, with TRBD2 as a possible D gene (6 bases). The CDR3 contains 14 residues. Trimming cost V 3 bases and J 4 bases, with 13 bases left between them. CDR1 is LGHDT and CDR2 is YNNKEL in the germline V gene (reference sequence). CDR3 in amino acids: CASSQGLSTYEQYF. The CDR3 DNA follows: TGTGCCAGCAGCCAGGGACTCTCAACATACGAGCAGTACTTC.

The sample holds many counts of this clonotype. The chain carries TRBV12-3 or TRBV12-4 and TRBJ2-7; a weak D match, TRBD1 (5 bases). CDR3 length: 13 amino acids. V was shortened by 0 bases and J by 3 bases, with 6 bases between the two germline ends. Written as DNA, the CDR3 is TGTGCCAGCAGTTTAGCAGGACACTACGAGCAGTACTTC. It specifies CASSLAGHYEQYF.

This clonotype was recorded at least ten times. The V and J genes are TRBV28 and TRBJ1-5, with TRBD1 as a possible D gene (5 bases). Trimming cost V 6 bases and J 5 bases, with 20 bases left between them. From germline, CDR1 is MDHEN and CDR2 SYDVKM. The CDR3 is 16 amino acids. The CDR3: CASRFGTEVSHQPQHF. DNA for the CDR3: TGTGCCAGCAGATTCGGGACCGAGGTGAGCCATCAGCCCCAGCATTTT.

The table lists this clonotype with many counts. The genes are TRBV7-8 and TRBJ2-1, with TRBD1 matching over 9 bases. Germline CDR1 reads SGHVS; CDR2 reads FQNEAQ. V shed 5 bases and J 6 bases; nucleotides not matched to a gene: 8. The CDR3 loop spans 15 amino acids. CDR3: CASSPRTGDGNEQFF. The CDR3 DNA follows: TGTGCCAGCAGCCCACGGACAGGGGATGGCAATGAGCAGTTCTTC.

This clonotype occurred many times. The rearrangement joins TRBV12-3 or TRBV12-4 to TRBJ2-3; D may be TRBD1 or TRBD2 (5 bases each). V lost 0 bases and J 0 bases, leaving 7 bases between the germline ends. This CDR3 is 15 amino acids long. CDR3 protein: CASSLAGPSTDTQYF. The CDR3 DNA reads as TGTGCCAGCAGTTTAGCGGGACCGAGCACAGATACGCAGTATTTT.

This clonotype appeared many times. The V gene is TRBV11-2, the J gene TRBJ2-3; D is unclear. Between the trimmed V and J ends, which lost 1 base and 1 base, there was a span of 9 bases. Germline CDR1 is SGHAT and CDR2 is FQNNGV. There are 15 residues in the CDR3. Written as DNA, the CDR3 is TGTGCCAGCAGCTTAGTACCCCAGGGCACAGATACGCAGTATTTT. Encoded protein: CASSLVPQGTDTQYF.

This clonotype was seen at least ten times. The J gene is TRBJ2-1, the V gene TRBV27; 9 bases are shared with TRBD1. The germline gives CDR1 MNHEY, CDR2 SMNVEV (reference sequence). The CDR3 has 14 amino acids. J was trimmed by 7 bases and V by 2 bases; bases with no gene match: 3. The CDR3 DNA sequence: TGTGCCAGCAGTTTAGGGACAGGGAGGAATGAGCAGTTCTTC. It translates to CASSLGTGRNEQFF.

This clonotype was observed many times. This chain links TRBV24-1 with TRBJ2-2; 8 nucleotides align to TRBD1. The J segment lost 3 bases and the V segment lost 2 bases, leaving 4 bases of the junction unmatched. Looked up from germline, CDR1 is KGHDR and CDR2 is SFDVKD. This CDR3 region has 16 residues. The CDR3 sequence: CATSDSPDRDTGELFF. The CDR3 DNA reads as TGTGCCACCAGTGATTCCCCGGACAGGGACACCGGGGAGCTGTTTTTT.

This clonotype was observed many times. The chain combines TRBV20-1 with TRBJ1-5; TRBD1 aligns across 9 bases. The V gene end was trimmed by 4 bases and the J gene end by 10 bases; junction bases not matched to a gene: 8. The length of the CDR3 is 13 residues. Germline V CDR1 and CDR2: DFQATT, SNEGSKA (reference sequence). CDR3 bases: TGCAGTGCTAAGACAGGGGGGACTTCACCCCAGCATTTT. This gives the protein CSAKTGGTSPQHF.

Only a few counts were recorded for this clonotype. The rearrangement uses TRBV20-1 and TRBJ1-1, with a weak D call TRBD1 (6 bases). V gave up 5 bases and J gave up 1 base, with 20 bases separating them. The CDR3 loop spans 16 amino acids. Germline V gene sequence: CDR1 DFQATT, CDR2 SNEGSKA (reference sequence). CDR3 sequence reads: CSAYPLMDSANTEAFF. The CDR3 coding sequence is TGCAGTGCTTATCCTTTAATGGACAGTGCGAACACTGAAGCTTTCTTT.

This clonotype came up many times. V gene TRBV6-1 combines with J gene TRBJ1-5; 7 bases are a match to TRBD1. CDR1 and CDR2 from the germline V gene are MNHNS and SASEGT. V lost 6 bases to trimming and J lost 6 bases; unmatched junction nucleotides: 8. The CDR3 is 14 amino acids. CDR3 sequence reads: CASRRTGVGQPQHF. As DNA, the CDR3 is TGTGCCAGCAGGCGCACAGGGGTAGGTCAGCCCCAGCATTTT.

The chain joins TRBV5-5 to TRBJ2-5, with D possibly TRBD2 on 6 matching bases. The CDR3 has 14 amino acids. Looked up from germline, CDR1 is SGHKS and CDR2 is YYEKEE (reference sequence). V was cut by 1 base and J by 3 bases, with 10 bases left in between. Here the CDR3 reads CASSLWREKETQYF. The CDR3, as DNA: TGTGCCAGCAGCTTGTGGCGGGAAAAAGAGACCCAGTACTTC. Full variable domain (missing parts from reference TRBV5-5 and TRBJ2-5): DAGVTQSPTHLIKTRGQQVTLRCSPISGHKSVSWYQQVLGQGPQFIFQYYEKEERGRGNFPDRFSARQFPNYSSELNVNALLLGDSALYLCASSLWREKETQYFGPGTRLLVL.

This clonotype has more than one count but fewer than ten. The chain has TRBV5-1 and TRBJ2-5; D tentatively fits TRBD1 or TRBD2 (6 bases each). The CDR3 spans 15 residues. Germline CDR1 SGHRS, CDR2 YFSETQ. The V gene lost 4 bases and the J gene lost 5 bases, with 18 bases spanning the gap. The CDR3 spells CASSPRKGGGETQYF. The CDR3 DNA reads as TGCGCCAGCAGCCCGAGGAAGGGGGGTGGGGAGACCCAGTACTTC. Variable domain in full (rest from reference TRBV5-1 and TRBJ2-5): KAGVTQTPRYLIKTRGQQVTLSCSPISGHRSVSWYQQTPGQGLQFLFEYFSETQRNKGNFPGRFSGRQFSNSRSEMNVSTLELGDSALYLCASSPRKGGGETQYFGPGTRLLVL.

This clonotype was observed many times. This rearrangement joins TRBV7-3 to TRBJ2-5, with 9 bases lining up with TRBD2. The germline V gene has CDR1 SGHTA and CDR2 FQGTGA. This CDR3 has 16 amino acids. J lost 3 bases, V lost 5 bases, and 10 bases had no gene match. CDR3 sequence: CASSSMGRGGEETQYF. CDR3 bases: TGTGCCAGCAGCAGCATGGGGCGGGGGGGTGAAGAGACCCAGTACTTC.

V gene TRBV27 combines with J gene TRBJ2-2, with 7 bases matching TRBD1. The CDR3 has 15 residues. Germline-derived CDR1 and CDR2 are MNHEY and SMNVEV (reference sequence). After removal of 3 bases from V and 6 bases from J, the junction contained 7 bases not matched to a gene. CDR3 sequence reads: CASSFAEGAAGELFF. CDR3 bases: TGTGCCAGCAGTTTCGCCGAGGGGGCGGCCGGGGAGCTGTTTTTT.

This clonotype was detected many times. The chain couples TRBV11-1 to TRBJ2-6, with D uncertain. This CDR3 spans 16 amino acids. Germline V gene data show CDR1 as SGHAT and CDR2 as FQDESV (reference sequence). With 5 bases removed from V and 1 base from J, the gap between germline ends came to 12 bases. The CDR3 DNA reads as TGTGCCAGCAGCCCGAGAGCGCGTTCTGGGGCCAACGTCCTGACTTTC. This sequence encodes CASSPRARSGANVLTF. Drawing the rest from reference TRBV11-1 and TRBJ2-6, the complete variable domain is EAEVAQSPRYKITEKSQAVAFWCDPISGHATLYWYRQILGQGPELLVQFQDESVVDDSQLPKDRFSAERLKGVDSTLKIQPAELGDSAMYLCASSPRARSGANVLTFGAGSRLTVL.

This clonotype occurred many times. The gene calls are TRBV7-2 and TRBJ2-1; D perhaps matches TRBD2 (5 bases). From germline, CDR1 is SGHTA and CDR2 FQGNSA. V shed 8 bases and J shed 4 bases, with 12 bases lying between them. The CDR3 covers 13 residues. The CDR3 region is CASGPRGYNEQFF. CDR3 sequence (DNA): TGTGCCAGCGGCCCACGCGGGTACAATGAGCAGTTCTTC.

With regard to this clonotype: This likely traces to a read error, being one base from a far larger clone. This chain connects TRBV11-1 to TRBJ2-1, with 14 bases matching TRBD2. Losses at the gene ends were 3 bases for V and 1 base for J; bases not matched to a gene: 2. This CDR3 contains 17 residues. The germline gives CDR1 SGHAT, CDR2 FQDESV (reference sequence). CDR3 DNA: TGTGCCAGCAGCTTCGGGACTAGCGGGGGTTCCTACAATGAGCAGTTCTTC. Amino acids: CASSFGTSGGSYNEQFF.

There are a few counts of this clonotype. This may arise from a read error, as a much more abundant clone is one base away. V gene TRBV12-3 or TRBV12-4 combines with J gene TRBJ1-1; 7 bases match TRBD1. J gave up 1 base and V 6 bases, and 2 bases lay outside the gene matches. This CDR3 has 13 amino acids. The CDR3, as DNA: TGTGCCAGCAGGGGACAGTCGAACACTGAAGCTTTCTTT. Translating it yields CASRGQSNTEAFF.

This clonotype was counted between two and nine times. CDR3: CASSEGGQRGYTF. The CDR3 DNA reads as TGTGCCAGCAGCGAGGGGGGGCAACGCGGCTACACCTTC. The chain couples TRBV9 to TRBJ1-2, with D tentatively TRBD1 (6 bases). V lost 3 bases and J 8 bases, leaving 14 bases between the germline ends. Germline CDR1 reads SGDLS; CDR2 reads YYNGEE. The CDR3 has 13 amino acids.

This clonotype has ten or more counts. Here the CDR3 reads CSASGPGLSAGTQYF. For the CDR3, the DNA is TGCAGTGCTAGCGGACCGGGACTATCGGCGGGGACCCAGTACTTC. The chain links TRBV20-1 to TRBJ2-5; 7 bases align to TRBD2. V trimming: 3 bases; J trimming: 7 bases; junction bases outside the gene matches: 14. Germline loops: CDR1 DFQATT, CDR2 SNEGSKA (reference sequence). The CDR3 is 15 residues long.